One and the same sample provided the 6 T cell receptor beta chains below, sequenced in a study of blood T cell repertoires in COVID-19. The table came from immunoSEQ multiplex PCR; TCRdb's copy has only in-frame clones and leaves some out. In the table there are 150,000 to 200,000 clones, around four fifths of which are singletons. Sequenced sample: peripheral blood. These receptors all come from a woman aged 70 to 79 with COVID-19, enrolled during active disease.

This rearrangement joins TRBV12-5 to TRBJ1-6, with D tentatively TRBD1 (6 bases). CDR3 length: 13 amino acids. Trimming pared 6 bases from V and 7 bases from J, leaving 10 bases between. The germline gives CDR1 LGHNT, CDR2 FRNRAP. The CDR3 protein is CASGVDRNSPLHF. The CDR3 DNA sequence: TGTGCTAGTGGAGTCGACAGGAATTCACCCCTCCACTTT.

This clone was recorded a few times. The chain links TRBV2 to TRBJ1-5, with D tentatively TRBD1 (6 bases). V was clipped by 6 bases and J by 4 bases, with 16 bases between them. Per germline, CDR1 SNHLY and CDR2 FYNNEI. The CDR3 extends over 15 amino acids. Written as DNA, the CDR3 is TGTGCCAGCAGGAGGAGGACAGAGGGGAATCAGCCCCAGCATTTT. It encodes CASRRRTEGNQPQHF.

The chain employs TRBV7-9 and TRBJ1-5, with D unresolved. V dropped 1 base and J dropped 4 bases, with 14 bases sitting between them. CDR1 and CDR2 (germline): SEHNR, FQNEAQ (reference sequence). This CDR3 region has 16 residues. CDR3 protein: CASSLVWPRGNQPQHF. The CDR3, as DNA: TGTGCCAGCAGCTTAGTATGGCCTAGAGGGAATCAGCCCCAGCATTTT.

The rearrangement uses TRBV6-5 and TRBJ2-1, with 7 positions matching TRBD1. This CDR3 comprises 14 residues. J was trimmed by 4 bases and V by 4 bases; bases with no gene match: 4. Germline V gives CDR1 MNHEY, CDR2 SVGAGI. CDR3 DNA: TGTGCCAGCAGTTTCGGGACAGCTTACAATGAGCAGTTCTTC. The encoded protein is CASSFGTAYNEQFF.

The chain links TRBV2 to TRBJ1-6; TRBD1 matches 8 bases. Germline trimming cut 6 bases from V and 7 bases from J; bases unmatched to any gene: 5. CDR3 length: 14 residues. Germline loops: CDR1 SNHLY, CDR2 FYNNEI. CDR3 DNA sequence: TGTGCCAGCAGACCACAGGGGGACAATTCACCCCTCCACTTT. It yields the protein CASRPQGDNSPLHF.

For the CDR3, the DNA is TGTGCCAGCAGCTTTTTGGGACAGAATAATTCACCCCTCCACTTT. It specifies CASSFLGQNNSPLHF. J is TRBJ1-6 and V is TRBV5-6; 7 nucleotides match TRBD1. The trim removed 2 bases at V and 5 bases at J, leaving 4 bases unmatched. The CDR3 covers 15 residues. Germline lookup yields CDR1 SGHDT and CDR2 YYEEEE.